The 24 T cell receptor beta chains presented below share a single source sample, sequenced in a study of CD8+ T cells in alopecia areata. Regarding treatment: oral pan-JAK inhibitor, 5-10 mg twice daily. The sequencing template was cDNA reverse transcribed from extracted RNA. Method: immunoSEQ multiplex PCR; TCRdb's copy keeps in-frame clones and lacks some. This repertoire shows about 300,000 clones, about three fifths found once; its top ten account for roughly 1.8%. This specimen was CD4+ T cells sorted from blood, taken at week 24, from a patient treated with tofacitinib. The receptors come from a human donor with alopecia areata.

In this sample, this clone turned up a few times. V gene TRBV28 combines with J gene TRBJ1-5; 8 bases agree with TRBD1. The CDR3 spans 15 residues. In germline, CDR1 is MDHEN, CDR2 SYDVKM. The V segment lost 3 bases and the J segment 6 bases; nucleotides outside the gene matches: 7. CDR3 coding DNA: TGTGCCAGCAGTTTTCCGGGACAGGCGAGTCAGCCCCAGCATTTT. Amino acids: CASSFPGQASQPQHF.

This rearrangement joins TRBV7-2 to TRBJ2-1; tentatively, D is TRBD2 (7 bases). The CDR3 is 15 amino acids. The V end was cut by 2 bases, the J end by 5 bases, with 13 bases between. Germline lookup yields CDR1 SGHTA and CDR2 FQGNSA. CDR3 nucleotide sequence: TGTGCCAGCAGCTTACAAACAGGGAGGGACAATGAGCAGTTCTTC. Protein sequence: CASSLQTGRDNEQFF.

The chain is built from TRBV7-2 and TRBJ2-7, with no clear D. The V and J ends lost 1 base and 3 bases respectively, with 13 bases between them. This CDR3 has 15 residues. The germline CDR1 and CDR2 sequences are SGHTA and FQGNSA. As DNA, the CDR3 is TGTGCCAGCAGCTTAGAGGAAGGTACCCTCTACGAGCAGTACTTC. Translated, it gives CASSLEEGTLYEQYF.

Only a few counts were recorded for this clone. The CDR3 spells CASSLPDQPQHF. CDR3 bases: TGTGCCAGCAGCTTACCAGATCAGCCCCAGCATTTT. J is TRBJ1-5 and V is TRBV7-9; no clear D gene. The CDR3 totals 12 residues. CDR1 is SEHNR and CDR2 is FQNEAQ in the germline V gene (reference sequence). Trimming left V 2 bases short and J 5 bases short, with 4 bases between.

The chain combines TRBV29-1 with TRBJ1-5, with TRBD1 identical over 8 bases. This CDR3 region has 14 residues. V was pared by 7 bases and J by 4 bases, with 9 bases of the junction left unmatched. The V gene's germline CDR1 is SQVTM and CDR2 ANQGSEA. CDR3 nucleotide sequence: TGCAGCGCGAGGGCAGGGGGCTTTAATCAGCCCCAGCATTTT. It translates to CSARAGGFNQPQHF.

This chain uses TRBV30 with TRBJ1-5, with D possibly being TRBD1 (6 bases). CDR1 is GTSNPN and CDR2 is SVGIG in the germline V gene (reference sequence). CDR3 size: 14 residues. Trimming stripped 2 bases from V and 3 bases from J, with 11 bases between. The CDR3 sequence is CAWSLGQINQPQHF. In DNA, the CDR3 is TGTGCCTGGAGTCTAGGACAGATCAATCAGCCCCAGCATTTT.

This clone was observed a few times. Here the CDR3 DNA reads TGCGCCAGCAGCTTGGAAATAAACAGGGGGAGGACTGAAGCTTTCTTT. As protein: CASSLEINRGRTEAFF. V and J are TRBV5-1 and TRBJ1-1, with TRBD1 matching 8 bases. The CDR3 totals 16 residues. The ends lost 0 bases at V and 5 bases at J; junction bases unmatched: 9. Germline-derived CDR1 and CDR2 are SGHRS and YFSETQ.

The CDR3 here is CASSAQGGTGELFF. The DNA of the CDR3 is TGCGCCAGCAGCGCCCAAGGGGGTACCGGGGAGCTGTTTTTT. The chain recombines TRBV5-1 with TRBJ2-2; D may be TRBD1 (6 bases). Germline V lookup: CDR1 SGHRS, CDR2 YFSETQ. Trimming left V 4 bases short and J 5 bases short, with 12 bases between. CDR3 length: 14 residues.

The chain joins TRBV5-1 to TRBJ2-5; D gene ambiguous. From germline, CDR1 is SGHRS and CDR2 YFSETQ. This CDR3 has 12 residues. V was pared by 3 bases and J by 4 bases, with 7 bases between. The DNA of the CDR3 is TGCGCCAGCAGCTCGGAACGAGAGACCCAGTACTTC. Encoded protein: CASSSERETQYF.

This clone occurred a few times. V and J are TRBV7-6 and TRBJ2-3, with 9 bases fitting TRBD2. CDR1 and CDR2 (germline): SGHVS, FNYEAQ. This CDR3 comprises 16 residues. V gave up 5 bases and J gave up 5 bases; unmatched junction bases: 11. CDR3 sequence reads: CASSAGAGGRVDTQYF. The CDR3 DNA is TGTGCCAGCAGCGCTGGAGCGGGGGGCCGCGTAGATACGCAGTATTTT.

This clone turned up a few times. The gene calls are TRBV6-5 and TRBJ2-7; TRBD1 is a possible D gene (5 bases). The germline V gene has CDR1 MNHEY and CDR2 SVGAGI. The CDR3 has 11 residues. V lost 6 bases and J 5 bases, leaving 8 bases between the germline ends. The CDR3 region has the DNA TGTGCCAGCAGGGGGCTGGACGAGCAGTACTTC. Its protein is CASRGLDEQYF.

This clone was seen a handful of times. The rearrangement joins TRBV7-2 to TRBJ2-5; D assignment may be TRBD1 or TRBD2 (5 bases each). The CDR3 loop spans 14 amino acids. Germline CDR1 is SGHTA and CDR2 is FQGNSA. V lost 6 bases and J lost 5, with 16 bases in between. The CDR3 sequence: CASRTRGAGETQYF. CDR3 in DNA: TGTGCCAGCAGGACCCGAGGGGCTGGGGAGACCCAGTACTTC.

This chain uses TRBV29-1 with TRBJ2-7; 10 nucleotides agree with TRBD1. J gave up 2 bases and V 6 bases, and 4 bases lay outside the gene matches. The germline gives CDR1 SQVTM, CDR2 ANQGSEA. There are 13 residues in the CDR3. The CDR3 DNA reads TGCAGCGTGTCCGGACAGGGGGCCTACGAGCAGTACTTC. Amino acids: CSVSGQGAYEQYF.

This clone was detected only a few times. V is TRBV10-3 and J is TRBJ1-2; D gene ambiguous. V shed 2 bases and J shed 5 bases, with 15 bases lying between them. Germline CDR1 ENHRY, CDR2 SYGVKD. The CDR3 totals 15 residues. As DNA, the CDR3 is TGTGCCATCAGTGAGCCCAGTTCATTACCTTATGGCTACACCTTC. As protein: CAISEPSSLPYGYTF.

The chain combines TRBV29-1 with TRBJ1-4, with D possibly TRBD1 on 6 matching bases. The CDR3 runs to 12 residues. CDR1 and CDR2 from the germline V gene are SQVTM and ANQGSEA. V gave up 5 bases and J gave up 8 bases, with 12 bases separating them. Here the CDR3 DNA reads TGCAGCGTTTACAGGGCGGGGGAAAAACTGTTTTTT. Its protein product is CSVYRAGEKLFF.

The rearrangement uses TRBV7-2 and TRBJ2-2, with TRBD2 matching 10 bases. Germline CDR1 and CDR2: SGHTA and FQGNSA. The CDR3 extends over 16 amino acids. The ends lost 5 bases at V and 6 bases at J; junction bases unmatched: 9. DNA of the CDR3: TGTGCCAGCAGCCCGGCCGGGACTAGCGATTCCGGGGAGCTGTTTTTT. This translates into CASSPAGTSDSGELFF.

This clone was found a few times. The chain joins TRBV25-1 to TRBJ2-1; 9 bases line up with TRBD1. The CDR3 is 14 residues long. Per germline, CDR1 MGHDK and CDR2 SYGVNS. With V trimmed by 8 bases and J by 4 bases, 6 bases remained unmatched. CDR3 protein: CASGGTGRYNEQFF. The CDR3 DNA reads TGTGCCAGCGGAGGGACAGGGCGTTACAATGAGCAGTTCTTC.

The chain combines TRBV5-4 with TRBJ2-6, with TRBD1 as a possible D gene (5 bases). Germline V lookup: CDR1 SGHNT, CDR2 YYREEE (reference sequence). V lost 4 bases and J lost 0, with 14 bases in between. The CDR3 runs to 17 residues. The CDR3 DNA follows: TGTGCCAGCAGCGCAACACTCAGGGCCTCTGGGGCCAACGTCCTGACTTTC. Its protein product is CASSATLRASGANVLTF.

The V call is TRBV25-1, the J call TRBJ2-6, with a possible D match to TRBD2 (6 bases). Germline CDR1 reads MGHDK; CDR2 reads SYGVNS. The CDR3 loop spans 16 amino acids. The V and J ends lost 7 bases and 1 base respectively, with 14 bases between them. In DNA, the CDR3 is TGTGCCAGCATTCCGGGGGTGCCTTCTGGGGCCAACGTCCTGACTTTC. It specifies CASIPGVPSGANVLTF.

The chain links TRBV28 to TRBJ2-5, with TRBD1 as a possible D gene (5 bases). Germline CDR1 reads MDHEN; CDR2 reads SYDVKM. CDR3 length equals 14 residues. V lost 6 bases to trimming and J lost 2 bases, with 13 bases between them. CDR3: CASSLRVVQETQYF. The CDR3 nucleotides are TGTGCCAGCAGCCTCAGGGTTGTGCAAGAGACCCAGTACTTC.

V usage is TRBV25-1 and J usage is TRBJ2-5, with D possibly TRBD2 on 7 matching bases. The germline V gene encodes CDR1 MGHDK and CDR2 SYGVNS. Trimming shortened V by 4 bases and J by 4 bases, and 13 bases separated the two germline ends. This CDR3 has 14 residues. The CDR3 coding sequence is TGTGCCAGCAGTGTGGGGGCGGGAGTAGAGACCCAGTACTTC. Translated: CASSVGAGVETQYF.

This clone has a handful of counts. This chain links TRBV27 with TRBJ1-3; a possible D gene is TRBD1 (5 bases). V shed 1 base and J shed 0 bases, with 7 bases lying between them. CDR1 and CDR2 (germline): MNHEY, SMNVEV (reference sequence). This CDR3 is 15 amino acids long. CDR3 loop: CASSLWGPSGNTIYF. For the CDR3, the DNA is TGTGCCAGCAGTTTATGGGGCCCCTCTGGAAACACCATATATTTT.

This clone was counted a single time. This rearrangement joins TRBV5-6 to TRBJ1-4, with 9 positions matching TRBD1. J lost 7 bases, V lost 4 bases, and 11 bases had no gene match. Germline-derived CDR1 and CDR2 are SGHDT and YYEEEE. The CDR3 is made up of 16 amino acids. CDR3 loop: CASSMGQGIVGEKLFF. The CDR3, as DNA: TGTGCCAGCAGCATGGGACAGGGAATAGTGGGTGAAAAACTGTTTTTT.

V is TRBV5-1 and J is TRBJ1-6; D is possibly TRBD1 (5 bases). The germline V gene has CDR1 SGHRS and CDR2 YFSETQ. This CDR3 is built from 14 residues. V lost 2 bases and J 7 bases, leaving 10 bases between the germline ends. The CDR3 is CASSFGGSNSPLHF. The DNA for the CDR3 is TGCGCCAGCAGCTTCGGGGGGAGCAATTCACCCCTCCACTTT.